This T cell receptor beta chain was sequenced during a study of blood T cell repertoires in COVID-19. Overall study: From the United States, Italy and Spain came samples of acute and convalescent COVID-19.

Which cohort a participant joined came from the clinical history participants gave. No more than 2 weeks before study entry, exposed participants had met a case of COVID-19. Sequencing used immunoSEQ multiplex PCR; TCRdb keeps in-frame clones, though not all of them. Of 300,000 to 350,000 clones in the sample, about 88% were seen once. The CDR3 has 18 amino acids. CDR1 and CDR2 from the germline V gene are SGDLS and YYNGEE. With V trimmed by 2 bases and J by 2 bases, 12 bases remained unmatched. The rearrangement uses TRBV9 and TRBJ1-3; 8 bases are shared with TRBD1. This clonotype originated in a woman aged 25 to 45 who had been exposed to COVID-19. The sample consisted of PBMCs or T cells enriched from blood (not recorded which). The CDR3 nucleotides read TGTGCCAGCAGCGTCTTAGAGAACAGGGGGGCCACTGGAAACACCATATATTTT. Protein sequence: CASSVLENRGATGNTIYF.